This T cell receptor beta chain originates from a study of T-cell reconstitution after alpha-beta-depleted transplantation in children. Study findings and constraints: Elevated TCRbeta diversity at day 60 was traced, in some patients, to surviving recipient T cells and thymic progenitors. Where alpha-beta T cells came from about two months after transplant was reportedly several hundred expanded graft clones. One year post-transplant, T-cell counts and diversity were largely derived from T cells produced anew.

This clonotype was seen repeatedly, ten times or more. Its antigen is still unknown. TCRbeta library construction was performed incorporating unique molecular identifiers. From the PCR reads, TCRdb called clonotypes with MiXCR, one entry per CDR3 protein. The sample carries 480,000 or so distinct CDR3 sequences, roughly a tenth recorded once. Germline CDR1 LGHNA, CDR2 YNFKEQ. The CDR3 length is 15 residues. V lost 1 base to trimming and J lost 5 bases; unmatched junction nucleotides: 5. The chain couples TRBV4-2 to TRBJ2-7, with 10 nucleotides matching TRBD2. Source: PBMCs, taken before TCRalphabeta/CD19-depleted stem cell transplant. The receptor's source is a child aged 2 to 15 with inherited bone marrow failure, due to receive a stem cell transplant. The DNA for the CDR3 is TGTGCCAGCAGCCAAGTAGCGGGAGGAAGCCACGAGCAGTACTTC. This encodes CASSQVAGGSHEQYF.